This T cell receptor beta chain was identified in a study of blood T cell repertoires in COVID-19. Original analysis: From reference gene primer amplification, estimates of nucleated cell counts were derived. The table came from immunoSEQ multiplex PCR; TCRdb's copy has only in-frame clones and leaves some out. The V and J calls and clone size were taken over from that table, and D and trimming were inferred from the DNA. The table has roughly 100,000 clones, over 75% seen once. Per the germline V gene, CDR1 is ENHRY and CDR2 is SYGVKD. This CDR3 has 14 amino acids. V dropped 5 bases and J dropped 2; count of bases not matched to a gene: 3.

The sequence derives from a human donor in a cohort sampled during active or convalescent COVID-19. The chain couples TRBV10-3 to TRBJ2-5; 9 bases line up with TRBD1. Input material: peripheral blood. The CDR3 region is CAISIGTGQETQYF. DNA for the CDR3: TGTGCCATCAGTATAGGGACAGGGCAAGAGACCCAGTACTTC.